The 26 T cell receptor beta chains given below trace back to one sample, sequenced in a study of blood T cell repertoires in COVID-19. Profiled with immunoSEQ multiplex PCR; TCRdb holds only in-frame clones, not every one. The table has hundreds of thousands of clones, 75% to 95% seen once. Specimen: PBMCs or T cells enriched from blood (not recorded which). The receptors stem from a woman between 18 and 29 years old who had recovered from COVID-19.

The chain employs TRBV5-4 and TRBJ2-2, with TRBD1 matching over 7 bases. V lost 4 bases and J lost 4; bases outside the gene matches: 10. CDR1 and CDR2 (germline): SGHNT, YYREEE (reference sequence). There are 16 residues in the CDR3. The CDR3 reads CASSRPWTGGTGELFF. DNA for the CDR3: TGTGCCAGCAGCAGGCCTTGGACAGGAGGCACCGGGGAGCTGTTTTTT.

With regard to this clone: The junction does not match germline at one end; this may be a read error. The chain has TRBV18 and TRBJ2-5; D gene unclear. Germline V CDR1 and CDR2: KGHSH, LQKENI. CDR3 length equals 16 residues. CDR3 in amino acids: CASSPQRRRLQETQYF. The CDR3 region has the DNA TGTGCCAGCTCCCCACAGAGGCGGCGGCTCCAAGAGACCCAGTACTTC.

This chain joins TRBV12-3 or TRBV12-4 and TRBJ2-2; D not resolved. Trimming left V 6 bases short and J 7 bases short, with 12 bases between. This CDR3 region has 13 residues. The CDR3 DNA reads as TGTGCCAGCAGCCCAGGCACGCACGGGGAGCTGTTTTTT. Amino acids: CASSPGTHGELFF.

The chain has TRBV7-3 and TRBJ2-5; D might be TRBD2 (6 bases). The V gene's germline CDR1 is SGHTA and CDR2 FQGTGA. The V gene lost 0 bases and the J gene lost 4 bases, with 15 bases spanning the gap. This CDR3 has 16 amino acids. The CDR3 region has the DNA TGTGCCAGCAGCTTAACGGGTGCGGGGCGTGGAGAGACCCAGTACTTC. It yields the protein CASSLTGAGRGETQYF. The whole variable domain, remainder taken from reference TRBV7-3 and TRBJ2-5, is GAGVSQTPSNKVTEKGKYVELRCDPISGHTALYWYRQSLGQGPEFLIYFQGTGAADDSGLPNDRFFAVRPEGSVSTLKIQRTERGDSAVYLCASSLTGAGRGETQYFGPGTRLLVL.

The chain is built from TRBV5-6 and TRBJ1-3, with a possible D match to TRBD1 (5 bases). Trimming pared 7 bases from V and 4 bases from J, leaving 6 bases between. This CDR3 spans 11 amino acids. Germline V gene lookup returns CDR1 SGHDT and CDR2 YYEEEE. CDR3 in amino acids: CASGAGNTIYF. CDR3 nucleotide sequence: TGTGCCAGCGGGGCCGGAAACACCATATATTTT.

The CDR3 protein is CASSYRLDSYEQYF. DNA of the CDR3: TGTGCCAGCAGTTACCGTCTAGACTCCTACGAGCAGTACTTC. The chain employs TRBV6-5 and TRBJ2-7; D gene ambiguous. This CDR3 comprises 14 residues. The V and J ends lost 2 bases and 0 bases respectively, with 8 bases between them. Germline lookup yields CDR1 MNHEY and CDR2 SVGAGI.

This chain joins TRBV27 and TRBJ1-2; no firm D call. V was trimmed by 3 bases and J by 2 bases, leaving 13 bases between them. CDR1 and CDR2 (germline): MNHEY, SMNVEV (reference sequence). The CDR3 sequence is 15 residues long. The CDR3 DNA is TGTGCCAGCAGTTTCGGCACAGTACCCAACTATGGCTACACCTTC. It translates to CASSFGTVPNYGYTF.

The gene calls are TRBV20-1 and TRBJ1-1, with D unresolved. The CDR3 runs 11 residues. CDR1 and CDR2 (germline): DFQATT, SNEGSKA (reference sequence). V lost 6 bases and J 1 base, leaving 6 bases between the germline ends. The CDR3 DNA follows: TGCAGTGCCCCCCGGAACACTGAAGCTTTCTTT. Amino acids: CSAPRNTEAFF.

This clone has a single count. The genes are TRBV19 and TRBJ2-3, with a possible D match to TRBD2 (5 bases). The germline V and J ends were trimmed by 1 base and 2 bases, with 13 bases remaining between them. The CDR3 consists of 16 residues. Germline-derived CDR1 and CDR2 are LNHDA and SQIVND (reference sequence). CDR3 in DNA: TGTGCCAGTAGTATAGGGAGGCGCAGGACCACAGATACGCAGTATTTT. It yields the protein CASSIGRRRTTDTQYF.

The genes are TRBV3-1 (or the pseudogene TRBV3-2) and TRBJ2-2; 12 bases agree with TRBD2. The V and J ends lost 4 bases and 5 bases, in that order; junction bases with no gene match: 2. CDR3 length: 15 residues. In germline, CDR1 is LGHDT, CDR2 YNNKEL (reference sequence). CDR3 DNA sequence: TGTGCCAGCAGCCGACTAGCGGGAGTTACCGGGGAGCTGTTTTTT. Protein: CASSRLAGVTGELFF.

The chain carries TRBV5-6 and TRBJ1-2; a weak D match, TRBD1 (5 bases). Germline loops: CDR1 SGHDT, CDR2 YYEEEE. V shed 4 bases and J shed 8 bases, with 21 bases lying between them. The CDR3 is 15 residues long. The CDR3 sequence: CASSEAMAGQEGYTF. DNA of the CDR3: TGTGCCAGCAGCGAGGCCATGGCAGGGCAGGAAGGCTACACCTTC.

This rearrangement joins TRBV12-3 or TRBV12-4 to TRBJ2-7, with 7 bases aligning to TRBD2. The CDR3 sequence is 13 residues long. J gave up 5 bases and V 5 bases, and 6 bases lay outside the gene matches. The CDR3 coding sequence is TGTGCCAGCAGTAGAGAGCGGGGCAACGAGCAGTACTTC. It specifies CASSRERGNEQYF.

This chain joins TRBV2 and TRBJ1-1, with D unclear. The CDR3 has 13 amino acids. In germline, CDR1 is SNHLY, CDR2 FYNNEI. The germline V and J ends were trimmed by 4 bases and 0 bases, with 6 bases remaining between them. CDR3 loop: CASSGQLNTEAFF. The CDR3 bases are TGTGCCAGCAGTGGACAATTGAACACTGAAGCTTTCTTT.

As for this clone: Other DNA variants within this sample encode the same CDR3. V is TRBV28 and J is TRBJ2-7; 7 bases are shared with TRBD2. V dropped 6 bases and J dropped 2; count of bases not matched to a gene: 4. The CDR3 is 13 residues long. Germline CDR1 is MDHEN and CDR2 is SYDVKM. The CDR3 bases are TGTGCCAGCAGCCTGGGAGGGACCTACGAGCAGTACTTC. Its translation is CASSLGGTYEQYF.

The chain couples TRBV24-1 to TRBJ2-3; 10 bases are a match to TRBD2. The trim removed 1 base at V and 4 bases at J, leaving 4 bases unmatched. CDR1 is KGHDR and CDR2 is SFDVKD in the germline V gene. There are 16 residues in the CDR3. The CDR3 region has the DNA TGTGCCACCAGTGATTTCCCTAGCGGGAGCCCAGATACGCAGTATTTT. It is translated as CATSDFPSGSPDTQYF.

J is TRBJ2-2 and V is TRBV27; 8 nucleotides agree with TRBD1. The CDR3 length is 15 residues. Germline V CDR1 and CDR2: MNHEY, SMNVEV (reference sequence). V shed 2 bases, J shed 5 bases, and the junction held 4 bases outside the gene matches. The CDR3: CASSLTGGRTGELFF. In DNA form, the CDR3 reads TGTGCCAGCAGTTTAACAGGGGGTAGGACCGGGGAGCTGTTTTTT.

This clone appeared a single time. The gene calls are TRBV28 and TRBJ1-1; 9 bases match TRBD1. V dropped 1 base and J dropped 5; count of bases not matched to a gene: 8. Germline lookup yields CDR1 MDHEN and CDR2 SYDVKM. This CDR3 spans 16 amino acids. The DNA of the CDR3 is TGTGCCAGCAGTTTATCGGGGACAGGGTATCAAACTGAAGCTTTCTTT. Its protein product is CASSLSGTGYQTEAFF. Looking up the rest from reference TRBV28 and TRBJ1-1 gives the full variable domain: DVKVTQSSRYLVKRTGEKVFLECVQDMDHENMFWYRQDPGLGLRLIYFSYDVKMKEKGDIPEGYSVSREKKERFSLILESASTNQTSMYLCASSLSGTGYQTEAFFGQGTRLTVV.

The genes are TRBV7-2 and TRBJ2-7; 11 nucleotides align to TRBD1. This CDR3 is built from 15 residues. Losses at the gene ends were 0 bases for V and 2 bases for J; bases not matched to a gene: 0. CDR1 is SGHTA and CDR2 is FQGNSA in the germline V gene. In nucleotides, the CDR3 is TGTGCCAGCAGCTTAGCGGGACAGGGGGCCTACGAGCAGTACTTC. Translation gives CASSLAGQGAYEQYF.

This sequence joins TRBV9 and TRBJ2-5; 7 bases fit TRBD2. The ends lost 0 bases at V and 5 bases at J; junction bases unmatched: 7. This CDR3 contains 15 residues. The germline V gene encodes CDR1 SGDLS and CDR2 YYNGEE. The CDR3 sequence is CASSVDTGGGETQYF. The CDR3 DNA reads TGTGCCAGCAGCGTAGACACGGGAGGCGGGGAGACCCAGTACTTC.

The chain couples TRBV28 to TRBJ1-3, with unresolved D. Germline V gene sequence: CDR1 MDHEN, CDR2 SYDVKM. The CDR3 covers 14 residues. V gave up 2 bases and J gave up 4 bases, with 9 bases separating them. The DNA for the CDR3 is TGTGCCAGCAGTTTACCTGAGAGGGGAAACACCATATATTTT. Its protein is CASSLPERGNTIYF.

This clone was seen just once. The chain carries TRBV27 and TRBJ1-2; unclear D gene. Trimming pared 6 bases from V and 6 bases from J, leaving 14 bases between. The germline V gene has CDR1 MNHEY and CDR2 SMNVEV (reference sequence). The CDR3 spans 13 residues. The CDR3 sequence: CASRTTDGNGYTF. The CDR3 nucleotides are TGTGCCAGCAGAACCACAGACGGGAATGGCTACACCTTC.

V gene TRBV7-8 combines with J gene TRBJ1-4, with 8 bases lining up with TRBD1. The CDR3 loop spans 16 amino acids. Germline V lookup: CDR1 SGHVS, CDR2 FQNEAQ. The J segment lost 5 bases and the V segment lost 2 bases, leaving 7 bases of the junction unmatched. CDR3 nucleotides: TGTGCCAGCAGCTTAATTTCTACAGGGGGGAATGAAAAACTGTTTTTT. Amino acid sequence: CASSLISTGGNEKLFF. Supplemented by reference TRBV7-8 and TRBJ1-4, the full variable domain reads GAGVSQSPRYKVAKRGQDVALRCDPISGHVSLFWYQQALGQGPEFLTYFQNEAQLDKSGLPSDRFFAERPEGSVSTLKIQRTQQEDSAVYLCASSLISTGGNEKLFFGSGTQLSVL.

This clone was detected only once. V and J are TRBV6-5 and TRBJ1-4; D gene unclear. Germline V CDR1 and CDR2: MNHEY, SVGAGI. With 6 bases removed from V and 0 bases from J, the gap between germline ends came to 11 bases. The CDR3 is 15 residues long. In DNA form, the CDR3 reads TGTGCCAGCAGCGCCAGGCTTGCAACTAATGAAAAACTGTTTTTT. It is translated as CASSARLATNEKLFF.

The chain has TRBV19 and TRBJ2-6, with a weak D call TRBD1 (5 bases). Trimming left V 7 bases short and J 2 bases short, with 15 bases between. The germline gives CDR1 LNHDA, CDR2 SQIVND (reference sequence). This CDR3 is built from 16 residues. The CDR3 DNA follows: TGTGCCAGTATAAGTAGAGTAGGGGCTGGGGCCAACGTCCTGACTTTC. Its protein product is CASISRVGAGANVLTF.

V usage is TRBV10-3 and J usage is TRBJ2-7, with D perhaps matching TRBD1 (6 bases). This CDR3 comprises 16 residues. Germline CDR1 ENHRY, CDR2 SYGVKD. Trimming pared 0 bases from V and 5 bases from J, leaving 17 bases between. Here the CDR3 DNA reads TGTGCCATCAGTGAGTCGTCGGTCAGGGGTAGCGACGAGCAGTACTTC. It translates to CAISESSVRGSDEQYF.

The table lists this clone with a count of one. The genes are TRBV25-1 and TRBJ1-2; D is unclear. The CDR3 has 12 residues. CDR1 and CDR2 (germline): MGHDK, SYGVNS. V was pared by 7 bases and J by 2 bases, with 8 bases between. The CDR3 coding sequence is TGTGCCAGCACCGAGGGAAACTATGGCTACACCTTC. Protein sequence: CASTEGNYGYTF.